The next 9 T cell receptor beta chains were all read from a single sample in a study of blood T cell repertoires in COVID-19. Sequenced by immunoSEQ multiplex PCR; TCRdb stores in-frame clones only, minus some. The profile covers 37,000 or so clones, with roughly 88% appearing a single time and around 11% taken by the ten largest. Sequencing input: peripheral blood. These receptors were collected from a man in his 60s with active COVID-19.

The DNA for the CDR3 is TGCGCCAGCAGCGGGACCGGGACAGGGTACCAAGAGACCCAGTACTTC. Amino acids: CASSGTGTGYQETQYF. The V gene is TRBV5-1, the J gene TRBJ2-5, with 9 bases lining up with TRBD1. The CDR3 is 16 amino acids. The V gene's germline CDR1 is SGHRS and CDR2 YFSETQ. V was clipped by 4 bases and J by 0 bases; unmatched bases: 7.

The J gene is TRBJ2-2, the V gene TRBV7-9, with a tentative D call TRBD2 (6 bases). Germline V gene data show CDR1 as SEHNR and CDR2 as FQNEAQ (reference sequence). Trimming took 1 base from V and 7 from J, leaving 16 bases between them. The CDR3 consists of 16 residues. This CDR3 is CASSLGAPGAGGELFF. DNA for the CDR3: TGTGCCAGCAGCTTAGGGGCGCCGGGAGCGGGCGGGGAGCTGTTTTTT. Filled out from reference TRBV7-9 and TRBJ2-2, the complete variable domain reads DTGVSQNPRHKITKRGQNVTFRCDPISEHNRLYWYRQTLGQGPEFLTYFQNEAQLEKSRLLSDRFSAERPKGSFSTLEIQRTEQGDSAMYLCASSLGAPGAGGELFFGEGSRLTVL.

V usage is TRBV7-9 and J usage is TRBJ1-1; 11 positions match TRBD1. Trimming cost V 0 bases and J 7 bases; bases outside gene matches: 7. Germline-derived CDR1 and CDR2 are SEHNR and FQNEAQ (reference sequence). This CDR3 has 16 residues. The DNA of the CDR3 is TGTGCCAGCAGCTTAGCGCGGACAGGGGGCTTTATTGAAGCTTTCTTT. Encoded protein: CASSLARTGGFIEAFF.

This chain's CDR3 is CSASTEFSYNEQFF. Here the CDR3 DNA reads TGCAGTGCTAGTACAGAGTTCTCCTACAATGAGCAGTTCTTC. The chain links TRBV20-1 to TRBJ2-1; D is unclear. Germline V gene sequence: CDR1 DFQATT, CDR2 SNEGSKA (reference sequence). This CDR3 has 14 amino acids. V was cut by 3 bases and J by 0 bases, with 9 bases left in between.

The chain recombines TRBV18 with TRBJ2-5, with 11 positions matching TRBD2. The CDR3 consists of 16 residues. Trimming took 5 bases from V and 5 from J; bases not matched to a gene: 10. The germline CDR1 and CDR2 sequences are KGHSH and LQKENI. DNA of the CDR3: TGTGCCAGCTCATCGACTAGCGGGATTGATTCCGAGACCCAGTACTTC. It translates to CASSSTSGIDSETQYF. Looking up the rest from reference TRBV18 and TRBJ2-5 gives the full variable domain: NAGVMQNPRHLVRRRGQEARLRCSPMKGHSHVYWYRQLPEEGLKFMVYLQKENIIDESGMPKERFSAEFPKEGPSILRIQQVVRGDSAAYFCASSSTSGIDSETQYFGPGTRLLVL.

J is TRBJ1-3 and V is TRBV6-5; D not certain. Germline loops: CDR1 MNHEY, CDR2 SVGAGI. The CDR3 contains 12 residues. V gave up 8 bases and J gave up 2 bases, with 7 bases separating them. The CDR3: CASGGTGNTIYF. CDR3 DNA: TGTGCCAGCGGAGGGACTGGAAACACCATATATTTT.

The chain uses TRBV5-1 and TRBJ1-1, with TRBD1 as a possible D gene (6 bases). Deletions cut 2 bases from V and 2 bases from J, with 10 bases between. The CDR3 spans 14 residues. The V gene's germline CDR1 is SGHRS and CDR2 YFSETQ. The DNA of the CDR3 is TGCGCCAGCAGCTTTCGGGACACAAACACTGAAGCTTTCTTT. This translates into CASSFRDTNTEAFF.

This clone was observed once. The chain has TRBV10-1 and TRBJ2-3; the D gene is possibly TRBD2 (6 bases). The CDR3 totals 16 residues. CDR1 WNHNN and CDR2 SYGVQD come from the germline V gene (reference sequence). The V end was cut by 3 bases, the J end by 0 bases, with 13 bases between. The CDR3, as DNA: TGCGCCAGCAGTGACGACCAGCGGGTCAGCACAGATACGCAGTATTTT. Translating it yields CASSDDQRVSTDTQYF.

The CDR3 protein is CASSPRQGSMRAFF. The CDR3 DNA reads as TGTGCCAGCAGCCCCAGACAGGGGAGCATGAGGGCTTTCTTT. The chain employs TRBV6-5 and TRBJ1-1; TRBD1 matches 8 bases. CDR1 is MNHEY, CDR2 SVGAGI, per germline. V shed 6 bases and J 11 bases; nucleotides not matched to a gene: 14. The CDR3 length is 14 residues.